A selection of T cell receptor beta chains follows, all from one sample in a study of cytomegalovirus exposure and HLA in healthy donors. The method was immunoSEQ multiplex PCR; TCRdb's version includes in-frame clones alone and lacks a portion of them. The data show 150,000 to 200,000 clones, over 75% seen once. What was sequenced was PBMCs. The receptors originated from a woman in her twenties or thirties in good health and CMV-seronegative. Both conserved end residues are trimmed from each CDR3. Not every row has a clone size; where given, it reads once, few, many or a size class.

v_call,clone_size,cdr3_length,cdr3_aa
TRBV5-1,.,12,ASSFPGMDYGYT
TRBV6-5,.,13,ASSSRAAGANVLT
TRBV19,.,11,ASSINSNTEAF
TRBV27,.,14,ASSSRYGTHQETQY
TRBV28,.,12,ASRGAGGPYEQY
TRBV27,.,10,ASGLRDNEQY
TRBV9,.,15,ASSVASGGVNNYGYT
TRBV28,.,13,ASSTKIRINYGYT
TRBV6-1,.,13,ASSEGGGGADEQF
TRBV7-3,.,13,ASSLGTGVDYGYT
TRBV29-1,.,11,SVGRDSTDTQY
TRBV7-2,.,10,ASSLGPPELF
TRBV5-1,.,14,ASSTGQGSLTNTIY
TRBV13,.,12,ASSLGQGAYEQY
TRBV7-9,.,14,ASSLWMGRSGNTIY
TRBV7-2,few,13,ASSLTGNSGNTIY
TRBV7-6,.,12,ASSPRTGWDEQF
TRBV30,.,13,ASNEAGGKFQPQH
TRBV19,.,9,ASSMRTYQH
TRBV6-1,.,11,ASRRGMNTEAF
TRBV7-9,once,14,ASSPRLAAYQETQY
TRBV5-4,.,14,ASSLGSGGPWDTQY
TRBV6-1,.,14,ASSDLGQGYDYGYT
TRBV14,.,13,ASSQEAGGYNEQF
TRBV30,.,13,AWSRQGANTGELF
TRBV12-5,.,12,ASGLRDRDTEAF
TRBV25-1,.,13,ASSDSGFGNTEAF
TRBV19,.,12,ASTRELSTDTQY
TRBV28,.,11,ASSLLAGNEQY
TRBV4-2,.,15,ASSPSGGRAGAGEQF
TRBV29-1,.,11,SVEGPGEETQY
TRBV27,.,12,ASSFRSGQETQY
TRBV4-2,.,16,ASSPPDRGGIMNTEAF